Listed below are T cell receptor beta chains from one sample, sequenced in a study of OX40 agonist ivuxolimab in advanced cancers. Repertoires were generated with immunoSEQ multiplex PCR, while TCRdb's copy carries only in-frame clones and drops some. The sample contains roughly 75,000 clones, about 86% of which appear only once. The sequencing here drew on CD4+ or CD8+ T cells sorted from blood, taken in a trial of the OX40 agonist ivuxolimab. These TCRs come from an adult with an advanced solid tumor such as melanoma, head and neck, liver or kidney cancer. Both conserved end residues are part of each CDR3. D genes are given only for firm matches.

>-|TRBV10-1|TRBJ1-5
TGCGCCAGCAGTGAGTCGGGGGGGAAGGGAAGCAATCAGCCCCAGCATTTT
CASSESGGKGSNQPQHF
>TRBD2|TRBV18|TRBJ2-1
TGTGCCAGCTCACCGGGACTAGCTAGCGATGAGCAGTTCTTC
CASSPGLASDEQFF
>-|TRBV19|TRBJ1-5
TGTGCCAGTAGTAAGAGGGGGGGCGCCGGCAATCAGCCCCAGCATTTT
CASSKRGGAGNQPQHF
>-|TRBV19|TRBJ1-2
TGTGCCAGTAGTATGAAGAGGGGCGGAATTTACACCTTC
CASSMKRGGIYTF
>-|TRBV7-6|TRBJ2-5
TGTGCCAGCAGCTTAGCAGGGAATCGGGAGACCCAGTACTTC
CASSLAGNRETQYF
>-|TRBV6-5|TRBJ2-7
TGTGCCAGCAGTGCGGTACAGGGTAGCCACGAGCAGTACTTC
CASSAVQGSHEQYF
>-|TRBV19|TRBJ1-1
TGTGCCAGTAGTACCCACAGGGATTGGCTAGCTTTCTTT
CASSTHRDWLAFF
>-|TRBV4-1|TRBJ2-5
TGCGCCAGCAGCCAAAAATGGACATCCAAGGGAGAGACCCAGTACTTC
CASSQKWTSKGETQYF
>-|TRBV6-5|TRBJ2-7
TGTGCCAGCAGTTACCGGGACGTTTCTTCCTACGAGCAGTACTTC
CASSYRDVSSYEQYF
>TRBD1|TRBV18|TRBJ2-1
TGTGCCAGCTCACCGGGACAGGGGATCAATGAGCAGTTCTTC
CASSPGQGINEQFF
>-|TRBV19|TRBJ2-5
TGTGCCAGTAGTATTCTAGGCATAGAAGAGACCCAGTACTTC
CASSILGIEETQYF
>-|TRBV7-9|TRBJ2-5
TGTGCCAGCAGCTTAGCGCCGGAGACCCAGTACTTC
CASSLAPETQYF
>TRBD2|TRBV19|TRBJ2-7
TGTGCCAGTAGTCCCAACAGACTAGCAGCCAACGAGCAGTACTTC
CASSPNRLAANEQYF
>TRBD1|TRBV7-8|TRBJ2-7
TGTGCCAGCAGCCCAGTCGGGACAGGGAATCCGCGTCAGGGCGAGCAGTACTTC
CASSPVGTGNPRQGEQYF
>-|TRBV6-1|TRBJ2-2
TGTGCCAGCAGTGCCTGGAACACCGGGGAGCTGTTTTTT
CASSAWNTGELFF
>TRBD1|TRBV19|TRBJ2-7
TGTGCCAGTAGTATAGGTTCGGGACAGGGGCGCTACGAGCAGTACTTC
CASSIGSGQGRYEQYF